This entry features one T cell receptor (beta chain) sequence. The assay was immunoSEQ multiplex PCR, and TCRdb's table has in-frame clones only and misses some. The table records approximately 99,000 clones, roughly 92% of them present only once. The source of the sample is a study of T cell changes during pregnancy in multiple sclerosis. This CDR3 is 13 amino acids long. V was pared by 10 bases and J by 2 bases, with 6 bases of the junction left unmatched. Germline V gene lookup returns CDR1 ENHRY and CDR2 SYGVKD. The source material was peripheral blood, sampled after pregnancy. This rearrangement joins TRBV10-3 to TRBJ1-2; 8 bases fit TRBD1. The receptor was isolated from a female donor with multiple sclerosis, enrolled in a pregnancy study. CDR3 nucleotides: TGTGCCACCAGCGGGGACAGGAACTATGGCTACACCTTC. The encoded protein is CATSGDRNYGYTF.